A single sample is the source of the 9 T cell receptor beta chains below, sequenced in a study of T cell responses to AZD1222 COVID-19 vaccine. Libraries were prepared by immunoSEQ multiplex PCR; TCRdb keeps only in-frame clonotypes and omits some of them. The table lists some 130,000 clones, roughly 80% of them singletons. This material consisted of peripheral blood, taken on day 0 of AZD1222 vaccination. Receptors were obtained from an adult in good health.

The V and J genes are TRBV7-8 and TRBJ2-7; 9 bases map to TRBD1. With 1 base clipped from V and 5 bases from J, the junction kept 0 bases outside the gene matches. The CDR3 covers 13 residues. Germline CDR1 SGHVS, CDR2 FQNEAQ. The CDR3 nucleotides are TGTGCCAGCAGCTTAGGGGACAGGGACGAGCAGTACTTC. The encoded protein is CASSLGDRDEQYF.

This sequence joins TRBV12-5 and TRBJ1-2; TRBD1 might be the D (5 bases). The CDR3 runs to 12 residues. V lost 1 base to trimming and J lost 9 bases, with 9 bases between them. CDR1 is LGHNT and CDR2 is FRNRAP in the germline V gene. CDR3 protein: CASGLGDSRYTF. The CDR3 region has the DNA TGTGCTAGTGGTTTGGGCGACAGCCGCTACACCTTC.

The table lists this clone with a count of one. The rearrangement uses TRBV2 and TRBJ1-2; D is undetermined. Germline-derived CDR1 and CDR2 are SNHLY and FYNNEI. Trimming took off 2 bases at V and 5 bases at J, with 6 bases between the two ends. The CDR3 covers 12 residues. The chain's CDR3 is CASSEKGYGYTF. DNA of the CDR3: TGTGCCAGCAGTGAAAAGGGATATGGCTACACCTTC.

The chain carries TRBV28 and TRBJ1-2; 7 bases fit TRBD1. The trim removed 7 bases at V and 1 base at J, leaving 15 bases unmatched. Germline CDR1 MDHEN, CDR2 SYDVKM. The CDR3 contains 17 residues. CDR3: CASTLGGSRSLNYGYTF. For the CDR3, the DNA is TGTGCCAGCACCTTAGGGGGCAGCAGATCGCTTAACTATGGCTACACCTTC.

In nucleotides, the CDR3 is TGTGCCAGCAGCTTAGAGTCAGGCTCTGGAAACACCATATATTTT. Translation: CASSLESGSGNTIYF. V usage is TRBV7-2 and J usage is TRBJ1-3; no clear D gene. Germline CDR1 is SGHTA and CDR2 is FQGNSA. V was clipped by 1 base and J by 0 bases, with 7 bases between them. This CDR3 spans 15 amino acids. Drawing the rest from reference TRBV7-2 and TRBJ1-3, the complete variable domain is GAGVSQSPSNKVTEKGKDVELRCDPISGHTALYWYRQSLGQGLEFLIYFQGNSAPDKSGLPSDRFSAERTGGSVSTLTIQRTQQEDSAVYLCASSLESGSGNTIYFGEGSWLTVV.

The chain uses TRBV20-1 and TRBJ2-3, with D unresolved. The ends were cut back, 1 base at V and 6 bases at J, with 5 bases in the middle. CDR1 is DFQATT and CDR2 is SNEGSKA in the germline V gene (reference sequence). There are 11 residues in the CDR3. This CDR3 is CSARVVDTQYF. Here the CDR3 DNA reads TGCAGTGCTAGAGTCGTTGATACGCAGTATTTT.

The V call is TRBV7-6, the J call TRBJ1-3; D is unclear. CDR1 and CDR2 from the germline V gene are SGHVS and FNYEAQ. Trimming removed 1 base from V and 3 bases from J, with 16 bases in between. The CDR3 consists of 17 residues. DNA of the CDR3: TGTGCCAGCAGCTTAGACCGGAACCCGAGGGTTGGAAACACCATATATTTT. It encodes CASSLDRNPRVGNTIYF.

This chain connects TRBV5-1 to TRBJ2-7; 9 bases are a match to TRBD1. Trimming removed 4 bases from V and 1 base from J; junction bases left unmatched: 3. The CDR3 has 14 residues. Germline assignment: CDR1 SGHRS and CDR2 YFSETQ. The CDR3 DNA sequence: TGCGCCAGCAGCGAGACAGGGGGTTCCTACGAGCAGTACTTC. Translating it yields CASSETGGSYEQYF.

This chain's CDR3 is CSVVEGWGTEAFF. DNA of the CDR3: TGCAGCGTTGTCGAGGGCTGGGGCACTGAAGCTTTCTTT. The J gene is TRBJ1-1, the V gene TRBV29-1; D is unresolved. Germline V gene data show CDR1 as SQVTM and CDR2 as ANQGSEA. CDR3 length: 13 residues. Trimming stripped 4 bases from V and 4 bases from J, with 13 bases between. The variable domain in full, with the rest retrieved from reference TRBV29-1 and TRBJ1-1, is SAVISQKPSRDICQRGTSLTIQCQVDSQVTMMFWYRQQPGQSLTLIATANQGSEATYESGFVIDKFPISRPNLTFSTLTVSNMSPEDSSIYLCSVVEGWGTEAFFGQGTRLTVV.